A selection of T cell receptor beta chains follows, all from one sample in a study of beta chain features in type 1 diabetes. Profiling relied on immunoSEQ multiplex PCR, and the TCRdb table lists in-frame clones only, not all of them. Of roughly 150,000 clones listed, roughly 60% are singletons. The sequenced material came from naive CD4+ T cells from blood. These receptor sequences come from a man aged 30 to 39 with type 1 diabetes. Both conserved end residues are part of each CDR3. A D gene is named only where the DNA matches it firmly. Not every row has a clone size; where given, it reads once, few, many or a size class.

d_call j_call v_call clone_size cdr3_nt cdr3_aa
TRBD2 TRBJ2-1 TRBV9 few TGTGCCAGCGGAGCGGGGGGGCTCTACAATGAGCAGTTCTTC CASGAGGLYNEQFF
TRBD1 TRBJ2-7 TRBV9 - TGTGCCAGCAGCGTAGGAGGACAGGGCTACGAGCAGTACTTC CASSVGGQGYEQYF
- TRBJ1-2 TRBV15 - TGTGCCACCAGCAGAGCAGCAGGGTTAGGCTACACCTTC CATSRAAGLGYTF
TRBD1 TRBJ1-1 TRBV29-1 few TGCAGCGTGAGAGGACAGGAGTACACTGAAGCTTTCTTT CSVRGQEYTEAFF
- TRBJ2-3 TRBV5-1 - TGCGCCAGCAGCTCCGACGGGGATACGCAGTATTTT CASSSDGDTQYF
TRBD2 TRBJ2-1 TRBV13 - TGTGCCAGCAGCTTAGGCCCCTTGCGGGGGGGCGGTGAGCAGTTCTTC CASSLGPLRGGGEQFF
TRBD1 TRBJ2-5 TRBV4-3 few TGCGCCAGCAGCCAAGATAGACAGGGTGGGATGGCGGCCCAGTACTTC CASSQDRQGGMAAQYF
- TRBJ1-2 TRBV4-2 - TGTGCCAGCAGCCACCATACAGGGAATGGCTACACCTTC CASSHHTGNGYTF
- TRBJ2-7 TRBV4-3 - TGCGCCAGCAGCCAAGGTCCGGGGGAGAGTGAGCAGTACTTC CASSQGPGESEQYF
- TRBJ1-1 TRBV29-1 - TGCAGCGTTGTCCCAGGGATGGCTGAAGCTTTCTTT CSVVPGMAEAFF
- TRBJ2-3 TRBV6-5 - TGTGCCAGCAGTTACGCTCACGGTAGCACAGATACGCAGTATTTT CASSYAHGSTDTQYF
- TRBJ1-2 TRBV30 - TGTGCCTGGAGTAAGAGGAACTATGGCTACACCTTC CAWSKRNYGYTF
- TRBJ2-3 TRBV5-1 few TGCGCCAGCAGGTTCTCAGATACGCAGTATTTT CASRFSDTQYF
TRBD1 TRBJ1-1 TRBV9 - TGTGCCAGCAGCGGAGGGACAGGTGGGAACACTGAAGCTTTCTTT CASSGGTGGNTEAFF
TRBD1 TRBJ2-3 TRBV6-5 - TGTGCCAGCAGGACCCACCTCGACAGGGAAGATACGCAGTATTTT CASRTHLDREDTQYF
TRBD1 TRBJ2-1 TRBV30 - TGTGCCTGGAGTTTGGGACAGTCCTACAATGAGCAGTTCTTC CAWSLGQSYNEQFF
- TRBJ2-3 TRBV7-9 - TGTGCCAGCAGCCCGCCAACGCAGTATTTT CASSPPTQYF
- TRBJ2-5 TRBV29-1 - TGCAGCGTTGACCTACAGCTCGAAGAGACCCAGTACTTC CSVDLQLEETQYF
- TRBJ2-7 TRBV6-5 - TGTGCCAGCAGTTCGTCGACCGAAAACGGCGAGCAGTACTTC CASSSSTENGEQYF